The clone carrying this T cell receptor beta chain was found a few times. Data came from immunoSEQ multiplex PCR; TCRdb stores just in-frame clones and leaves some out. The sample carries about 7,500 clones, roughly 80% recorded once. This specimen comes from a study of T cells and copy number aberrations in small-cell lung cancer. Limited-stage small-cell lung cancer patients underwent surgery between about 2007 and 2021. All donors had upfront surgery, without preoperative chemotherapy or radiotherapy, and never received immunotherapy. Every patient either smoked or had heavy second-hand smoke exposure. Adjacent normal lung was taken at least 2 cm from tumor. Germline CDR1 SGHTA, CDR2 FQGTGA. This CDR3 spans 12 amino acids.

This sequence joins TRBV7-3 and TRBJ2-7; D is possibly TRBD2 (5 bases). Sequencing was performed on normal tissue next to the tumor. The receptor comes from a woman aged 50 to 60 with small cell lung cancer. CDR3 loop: CGSPSRSYEQYF. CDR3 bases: TGTGGAAGCCCTAGCCGCTCCTACGAGCAGTACTTC.